One and the same sample provided the 25 T cell receptor beta chains below, sequenced in a study of T-cell memory formation after mild COVID-19. TCRdb fed the 5' RACE reads into MiXCR, producing one record per CDR3 protein. The data hold about 90,000 distinct CDR3 sequences, with more than 10% observed a single time. Sequencing used PBMCs or a T cell subset sorted from them (not recorded which). The receptor source for this set is an adult woman who had mild COVID-19 (a few samples of this study predate the infection). Cell type and time point are not known.

This chain uses TRBV20-1 with TRBJ2-7; 12 bases line up with TRBD2. Unmatched junction bases numbered 7, after V lost 0 bases and J lost 4 bases. The CDR3 runs 16 residues. Germline V gene sequence: CDR1 DFQATT, CDR2 SNEGSKA (reference sequence). Here the CDR3 reads CSARDFGTSGFYEQYF. Written as DNA, the CDR3 is TGCAGTGCTAGAGATTTTGGGACTAGCGGGTTTTACGAGCAGTACTTC.

This clonotype turned up a few times. The CDR3 DNA reads as TGCGCCAGCAGATCAGGGTTGGTGCAAGAGACCCAGTACTTC. It is translated as CASRSGLVQETQYF. The chain combines TRBV5-1 with TRBJ2-5; D is perhaps TRBD1 (5 bases). From germline, CDR1 is SGHRS and CDR2 YFSETQ. The germline V and J ends were trimmed by 5 bases and 2 bases, with 13 bases remaining between them. The CDR3 has 14 residues.

This clonotype came up a few times. The chain couples TRBV20-1 to TRBJ2-7; 10 bases map to TRBD2. The V gene's germline CDR1 is DFQATT and CDR2 SNEGSKA (reference sequence). The CDR3 loop spans 15 amino acids. The J segment lost 4 bases and the V segment lost 4 bases, leaving 10 bases of the junction unmatched. CDR3 loop: CSATRTSGRVYEQYF. The CDR3 DNA sequence: TGCAGTGCTACCCGGACTAGCGGAAGGGTGTACGAGCAGTACTTC.

The rearrangement joins TRBV4-1 to TRBJ2-1, with 14 bases matching TRBD2. CDR3 length: 16 residues. Germline trimming cut 3 bases from V and 4 bases from J; bases unmatched to any gene: 2. Germline CDR1 MGHRA, CDR2 YSYEKL. The CDR3 reads CASSQRLAGGYNEQFF. The CDR3 DNA reads TGCGCCAGCAGCCAGCGACTAGCGGGAGGGTACAATGAGCAGTTCTTC.

The genes are TRBV7-8 and TRBJ1-2, with D possibly TRBD1 on 5 matching bases. V was shortened by 5 bases and J by 2 bases, with 18 bases between the two germline ends. CDR3 length: 16 amino acids. Germline V gene sequence: CDR1 SGHVS, CDR2 FQNEAQ. CDR3 protein: CASSPHPTETNYGYTF. The CDR3 coding sequence is TGTGCCAGCAGCCCCCACCCGACAGAGACGAACTATGGCTACACCTTC.

This rearrangement joins TRBV2 to TRBJ2-7; 7 bases match TRBD1. The CDR3 runs 17 residues. Germline V gene data show CDR1 as SNHLY and CDR2 as FYNNEI. After removal of 6 bases from V and 6 bases from J, the junction contained 20 bases not matched to a gene. The CDR3 DNA reads as TGTGCCAGCAGCCAGGAAGGCCAGGGGACAGTTTGGATCGAGCAGTACTTC. Translated: CASSQEGQGTVWIEQYF.

This chain joins TRBV20-1 and TRBJ2-7; a weak D match, TRBD1 (5 bases). CDR3 length equals 13 residues. In germline, CDR1 is DFQATT, CDR2 SNEGSKA (reference sequence). V gave up 6 bases and J gave up 0 bases, with 12 bases separating them. The CDR3 DNA is TGCAGTGCGGGGCGGTCGAGCTCCTACGAGCAGTACTTC. Amino acid sequence: CSAGRSSSYEQYF.

This clonotype was observed a handful of times. The chain combines TRBV20-1 with TRBJ2-7, with a possible D match to TRBD2 (5 bases). The V end was cut by 5 bases, the J end by 2 bases, with 16 bases between. Germline CDR1 is DFQATT and CDR2 is SNEGSKA (reference sequence). CDR3 size: 14 residues. In nucleotides, the CDR3 is TGCAGTGCTCACGGCCCTTCTAGCACCTACGAGCAGTACTTC. Encoded protein: CSAHGPSSTYEQYF.

CDR3 loop: CSVGREGWNTEAFF. CDR3 bases: TGCAGCGTTGGGAGGGAGGGGTGGAACACTGAAGCTTTCTTT. This rearrangement joins TRBV29-1 to TRBJ1-1; maybe TRBD1 (5 bases). In germline, CDR1 is SQVTM, CDR2 ANQGSEA. V dropped 4 bases and J dropped 1 base, with 13 bases sitting between them. The CDR3 spans 14 residues.

This clonotype was recorded at least ten times. V and J are TRBV4-1 and TRBJ2-4, with D tentatively TRBD1 or TRBD2 (5 bases each). Germline assignment: CDR1 MGHRA and CDR2 YSYEKL. Trimming pared 4 bases from V and 6 bases from J, leaving 13 bases between. This CDR3 has 14 residues. As DNA, the CDR3 is TGCGCCAGCAGCCCCCCGGGGCGCCGAAACATTCAGTACTTC. It is translated as CASSPPGRRNIQYF.

This clonotype occurred many times. The chain has TRBV29-1 and TRBJ2-1; D is uncertain. The V and J ends lost 4 bases and 0 bases respectively, with 13 bases between them. CDR3 size: 15 residues. CDR1 is SQVTM and CDR2 is ANQGSEA in the germline V gene. The CDR3 coding sequence is TGCAGCGTTGTAGGCGGAGTTATCTCCTACAATGAGCAGTTCTTC. Its translation: CSVVGGVISYNEQFF.

This clonotype was recorded a few times. This sequence joins TRBV11-2 and TRBJ2-5, with 9 bases lining up with TRBD2. V was clipped by 4 bases and J by 5 bases; unmatched bases: 5. Germline CDR1 SGHAT, CDR2 FQNNGV. There are 14 residues in the CDR3. The DNA of the CDR3 is TGTGCCAGCAGCTACGCGGGGGGGAGGGAGACCCAGTACTTC. Its translation is CASSYAGGRETQYF.

This clonotype showed up just a few times. This chain links TRBV18 with TRBJ2-5; D not certain. The CDR3 is made up of 15 amino acids. V was cut by 3 bases and J by 3 bases, with 14 bases left in between. The germline V gene encodes CDR1 KGHSH and CDR2 LQKENI. In DNA, the CDR3 is TGTGCCAGCTCACCCCCCGATGGCGTAGAAGAGACCCAGTACTTC. It encodes CASSPPDGVEETQYF.

The gene calls are TRBV15 and TRBJ2-1, with TRBD2 matching 13 bases. Germline V gene sequence: CDR1 LNHNV, CDR2 YYDKDF (reference sequence). The V gene end was trimmed by 8 bases and the J gene end by 4 bases; junction bases not matched to a gene: 5. This CDR3 has 15 amino acids. The DNA of the CDR3 is TGTGCCACCGCCCCGGGACTAGCGGGGTACAATGAGCAGTTCTTC. Protein sequence: CATAPGLAGYNEQFF.

The chain uses TRBV9 and TRBJ1-2; D possibly corresponds to TRBD1 (6 bases). The V gene's germline CDR1 is SGDLS and CDR2 YYNGEE. The CDR3 consists of 13 residues. Between the trimmed V and J ends, which lost 2 bases and 6 bases, there was a span of 11 bases. CDR3 residues: CASSVNRVDGYTF. In DNA form, the CDR3 reads TGTGCCAGCAGCGTGAACAGGGTTGATGGCTACACCTTC.

This clonotype was seen at least ten times. V and J are TRBV5-1 and TRBJ1-1; tentative D call: TRBD1 (5 bases). Deletions cut 5 bases from V and 3 bases from J, with 14 bases between. Germline V gene lookup returns CDR1 SGHRS and CDR2 YFSETQ. This CDR3 spans 14 amino acids. CDR3 DNA sequence: TGCGCCAGCAGACTTGATCCGGGGGACACTGAAGCTTTCTTT. Encoded protein: CASRLDPGDTEAFF.

The chain recombines TRBV6-2 or TRBV6-3 with TRBJ1-1; the match to TRBD1 covers 9 bases. This CDR3 contains 14 residues. Germline V gene sequence: CDR1 MNHEY, CDR2 SVGEGT. Germline trimming cut 4 bases from V and 5 bases from J; bases unmatched to any gene: 5. Written as DNA, the CDR3 is TGTGCCAGCAGTTCCACAGGGGGCGCAACTGAAGCTTTCTTT. Residues: CASSSTGGATEAFF.

In its sample, this clonotype was seen a few times. J is TRBJ1-2 and V is TRBV5-1; D possibly corresponds to TRBD1 (6 bases). Germline V gene data show CDR1 as SGHRS and CDR2 as YFSETQ. V dropped 0 bases and J dropped 9 bases, with 18 bases sitting between them. The CDR3 is made up of 15 amino acids. CDR3 in amino acids: CASSLVGTNNKSYTF. CDR3 sequence (DNA): TGCGCCAGCAGCTTGGTTGGGACAAACAATAAGAGCTACACCTTC.

This clonotype was observed many times. The rearrangement links TRBV9 to TRBJ2-3; 9 bases are shared with TRBD2. The J segment lost 2 bases and the V segment lost 1 base, leaving 11 bases of the junction unmatched. This CDR3 is built from 18 residues. Germline assignment: CDR1 SGDLS and CDR2 YYNGEE. CDR3 in amino acids: CASSVRRAGGLNTDTQYF. CDR3 coding DNA: TGTGCCAGCAGCGTAAGGAGAGCGGGGGGTCTAAACACAGATACGCAGTATTTT.

V usage is TRBV7-3 and J usage is TRBJ2-5, with D possibly TRBD2 on 7 matching bases. CDR3 length: 13 residues. V gave up 5 bases and J gave up 2 bases, with 9 bases separating them. From germline, CDR1 is SGHTA and CDR2 FQGTGA. In DNA form, the CDR3 reads TGTGCCAGCAGCAAGGGGGGGCAAGAGACCCAGTACTTC. Amino acid sequence: CASSKGGQETQYF.

In its sample, this clonotype was seen many times. V is TRBV19 and J is TRBJ2-3, with D perhaps matching TRBD1 (6 bases). The CDR3 length is 15 residues. V shed 7 bases and J shed 4 bases, with 18 bases lying between them. Germline CDR1 and CDR2: LNHDA and SQIVND (reference sequence). The CDR3 loop reads CASTQLGTPSDTQYF. The CDR3, as DNA: TGTGCCAGTACTCAACTAGGGACACCGTCAGATACGCAGTATTTT.

This chain connects TRBV7-8 to TRBJ2-5, with D perhaps matching TRBD2 (6 bases). Per the germline V gene, CDR1 is SGHVS and CDR2 is FQNEAQ. This CDR3 has 15 residues. Trimming stripped 8 bases from V and 1 base from J, with 17 bases between. CDR3 DNA sequence: TGTGCCAGCTCCGGAATAGCGGAGATCCAAGAGACCCAGTACTTC. Translation gives CASSGIAEIQETQYF.

The chain combines TRBV7-2 with TRBJ2-7; 13 bases agree with TRBD2. J lost 6 bases, V lost 5 bases, and 10 bases had no gene match. Germline CDR1 SGHTA, CDR2 FQGNSA. This CDR3 contains 16 residues. Written as DNA, the CDR3 is TGTGCCAGCAGCCTATGGACTAGCGGGAGCAGGGGCGAGCAGTACTTC. Translating it yields CASSLWTSGSRGEQYF.

This clonotype turned up a few times. The rearrangement uses TRBV12-3 or TRBV12-4 and TRBJ2-1; D is undetermined. This CDR3 is built from 12 residues. Between the trimmed V and J ends, which lost 3 bases and 3 bases, there was a span of 3 bases. The CDR3 loop is CASSFGYNEQFF. CDR3 coding DNA: TGTGCCAGCAGTTTCGGCTACAATGAGCAGTTCTTC.

The chain carries TRBV11-3 and TRBJ2-7; 11 bases align to TRBD2. Germline lookup yields CDR1 SGHNT and CDR2 YENEEA. V was clipped by 4 bases and J by 2 bases; unmatched bases: 7. CDR3 size: 16 residues. The CDR3 region is CASSSRLAGRTYEQYF. In DNA form, the CDR3 reads TGTGCCAGCAGCTCTAGACTAGCGGGAAGAACCTACGAGCAGTACTTC.